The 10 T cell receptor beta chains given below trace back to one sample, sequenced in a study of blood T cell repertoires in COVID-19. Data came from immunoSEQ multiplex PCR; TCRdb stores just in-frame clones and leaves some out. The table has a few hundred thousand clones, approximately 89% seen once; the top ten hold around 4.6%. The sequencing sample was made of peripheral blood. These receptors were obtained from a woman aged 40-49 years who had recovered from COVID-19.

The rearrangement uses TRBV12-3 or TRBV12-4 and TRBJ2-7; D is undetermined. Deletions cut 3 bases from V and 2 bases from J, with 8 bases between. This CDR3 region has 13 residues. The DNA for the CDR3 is TGTGCCAGCAGTTTCACATTGACCTACGAGCAGTACTTC. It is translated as CASSFTLTYEQYF.

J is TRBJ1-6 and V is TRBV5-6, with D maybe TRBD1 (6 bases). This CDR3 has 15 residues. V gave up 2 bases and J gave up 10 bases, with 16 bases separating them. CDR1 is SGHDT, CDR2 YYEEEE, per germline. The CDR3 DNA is TGTGCCAGCAGCTTACTCGACAGGCGTGCGTCACCCCTCCACTTT. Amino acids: CASSLLDRRASPLHF.

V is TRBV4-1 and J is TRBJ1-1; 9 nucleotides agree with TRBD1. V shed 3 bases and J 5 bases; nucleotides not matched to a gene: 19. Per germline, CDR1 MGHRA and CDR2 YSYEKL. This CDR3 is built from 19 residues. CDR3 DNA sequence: TGCGCCAGCAGCCACCCCAGGGAGGGACAGGGCGTCACGAAGACTGAAGCTTTCTTT. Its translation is CASSHPREGQGVTKTEAFF.

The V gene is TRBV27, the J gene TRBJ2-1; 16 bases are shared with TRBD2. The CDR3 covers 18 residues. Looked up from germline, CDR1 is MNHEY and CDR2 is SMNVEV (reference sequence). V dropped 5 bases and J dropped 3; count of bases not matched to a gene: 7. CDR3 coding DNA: TGTGCCAGCAGTCCGGGACTAGCGGGAGGGCCGCTCTACAATGAGCAGTTCTTC. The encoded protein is CASSPGLAGGPLYNEQFF.

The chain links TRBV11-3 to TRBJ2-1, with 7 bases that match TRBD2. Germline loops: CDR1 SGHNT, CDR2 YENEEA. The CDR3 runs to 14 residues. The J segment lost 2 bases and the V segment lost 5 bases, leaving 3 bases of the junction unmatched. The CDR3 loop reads CASSQAGTYNEQFF. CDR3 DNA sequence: TGTGCCAGCAGCCAAGCGGGGACCTACAATGAGCAGTTCTTC.

The CDR3 sequence is CASSPPPQGIGELFF. As DNA, the CDR3 is TGTGCCAGCTCACCCCCACCTCAGGGAATCGGGGAGCTGTTTTTT. The V gene is TRBV18, the J gene TRBJ2-2, with D possibly matching TRBD1 (5 bases). CDR1 and CDR2 from the germline V gene are KGHSH and LQKENI. With 3 bases removed from V and 7 bases from J, the gap between germline ends came to 15 bases. The CDR3 is 15 amino acids.

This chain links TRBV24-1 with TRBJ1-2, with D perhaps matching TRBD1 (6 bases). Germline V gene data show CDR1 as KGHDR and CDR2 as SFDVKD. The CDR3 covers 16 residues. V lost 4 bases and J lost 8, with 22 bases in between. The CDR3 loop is CATSDQGPVGWDGYTF. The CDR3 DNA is TGTGCCACCAGTGACCAGGGGCCAGTCGGATGGGACGGCTACACCTTC.

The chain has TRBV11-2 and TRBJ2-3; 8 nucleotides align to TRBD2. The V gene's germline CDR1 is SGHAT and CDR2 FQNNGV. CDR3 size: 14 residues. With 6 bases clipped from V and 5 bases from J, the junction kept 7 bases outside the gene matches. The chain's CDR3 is CASSRGGLKDTQYF. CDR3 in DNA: TGTGCCAGCAGTCGCGGGGGGCTCAAAGATACGCAGTATTTT.

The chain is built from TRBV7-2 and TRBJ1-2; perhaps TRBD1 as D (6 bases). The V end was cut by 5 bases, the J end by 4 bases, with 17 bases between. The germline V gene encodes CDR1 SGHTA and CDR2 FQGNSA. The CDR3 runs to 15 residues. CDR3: CASSTGGGGVYGYTF. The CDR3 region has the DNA TGTGCCAGCAGCACGGGCGGGGGGGGCGTCTATGGCTACACCTTC.

The CDR3 loop is CASSLIANTGELFF. The DNA of the CDR3 is TGTGCCAGCAGCTTAATAGCGAACACCGGGGAGCTGTTTTTT. The chain carries TRBV7-6 and TRBJ2-2; D gene uncertain. From germline, CDR1 is SGHVS and CDR2 FNYEAQ. V lost 2 bases to trimming and J lost 0 bases, with 4 bases between them. This CDR3 has 14 amino acids.